A selection of T cell receptor beta chains follows, all from one sample in a study of CD8+ T cells in alopecia areata. Using immunoSEQ multiplex PCR, the repertoire was profiled, and TCRdb retains in-frame clones only, with some absent. Among about 250,000 clones listed, roughly two thirds were seen once. The material sequenced was CD4+ T cells sorted from blood, taken at week 0. The origin of the receptors is a human donor with alopecia areata. Each CDR3 is given without its conserved first and last residue. For some rows the clone size is stated as once, few or many, or as a class when expanded; others skip it.

clone size,V gene,J gene,CDR3 protein
once,TRBV4-3,TRBJ2-7,ASSQDPYEQY
NA,TRBV7-9,TRBJ2-6,ASSLVVSSGANVLT
NA,TRBV2,TRBJ2-5,ASSEETRETQY
NA,TRBV2,TRBJ1-3,ASVTEPGNTIY
few,TRBV7-2,TRBJ2-1,ASSTGTSGIEQF
NA,TRBV29-1,TRBJ1-4,SADPGGEEKLF
NA,TRBV5-1,TRBJ2-5,ASSQGTSTEETQY
once,TRBV12-5,TRBJ2-5,ASGFWPGQGKTQY
NA,TRBV5-1,TRBJ2-2,ASRIDIYTGELF
NA,TRBV19,TRBJ2-5,ASSPGTIQETQY
few,TRBV10-3,TRBJ2-1,AISNGGSPSYNEQF
NA,TRBV5-5,TRBJ2-7,ASSSTGTASYEQY
few,TRBV5-1,TRBJ2-5,ASSLAGTSEETQY
NA,TRBV30,TRBJ2-6,AWSVTRVSSGANVLT
NA,TRBV29-1,TRBJ2-5,SVERETQY
NA,TRBV9,TRBJ2-7,ASSADGSSYEQY
NA,TRBV30,TRBJ1-1,AWTRPRGGTEAF
NA,TRBV29-1,TRBJ1-3,SVNSGVGNTIY
few,TRBV10-3,TRBJ1-4,AISDRDEKLF
NA,TRBV29-1,TRBJ2-5,SVWTGTETQY
NA,TRBV5-6,TRBJ2-5,ASSLGPPWETQY
NA,TRBV2,TRBJ1-4,ASADPGLANEKLF
NA,TRBV11-2,TRBJ2-7,ASSVHAESYEQY
few,TRBV4-2,TRBJ1-4,ASSQVGDRGQLF
few,TRBV5-1,TRBJ1-1,ASSLGGYMNTEAF
NA,TRBV30,TRBJ1-1,AWSRRLEAF
NA,TRBV15,TRBJ2-3,ATSRDRGRDTQY
NA,TRBV5-1,TRBJ2-2,ASSPSSAGDTGELF
NA,TRBV7-2,TRBJ2-3,ASSLAAGTSGGQPDTQY
few,TRBV11-2,TRBJ1-1,ASSLQGVTEAF
NA,TRBV19,TRBJ2-7,ASSRGQAYEQY
NA,TRBV18,TRBJ2-5,ASSLRQAQETQY
NA,TRBV5-4,TRBJ1-4,ASSRQGVNNEKLF
NA,TRBV30,TRBJ1-2,AWSPTGLHGYT
NA,TRBV11-2,TRBJ1-2,ASSSRVYGYT
NA,TRBV29-1,TRBJ2-6,SVGTPSSGANVLT
NA,TRBV4-2,TRBJ2-3,ASSHSDTQY
NA,TRBV5-1,TRBJ2-5,ASSLNRGLRETQY
NA,TRBV11-2,TRBJ2-2,ASSLDGGSTGELF
few,TRBV6-5,TRBJ2-3,ASSYVAASDTQY
NA,TRBV19,TRBJ1-2,ASKDTRGRRGYT
few,TRBV29-1,TRBJ2-7,SARQGYEQY
NA,TRBV4-1,TRBJ1-1,ASSQSRGLNTEAF
NA,TRBV25-1,TRBJ2-2,ASRGPGQGSTGELF
NA,TRBV7-9,TRBJ1-1,ASSLALAGRPEAF
once,TRBV10-3,TRBJ2-3,ASRTPEGDTQY
NA,TRBV4-3,TRBJ2-7,ASSQDLSLAGTYEQY
NA,TRBV5-1,TRBJ2-5,ASSLTGGIFQETQY
NA,TRBV29-1,TRBJ1-1,SGMNTEAF
NA,TRBV18,TRBJ2-5,ASSPTGAQETQY
NA,TRBV6-5,TRBJ2-3,ASQHGATATDTQY
NA,TRBV6-5,TRBJ2-5,ASSSWGGKTQY
NA,TRBV4-2,TRBJ2-5,ASSQAAGDQETQY
NA,TRBV19,TRBJ1-2,ASRTTGRSGYT
few,TRBV29-1,TRBJ1-6,SVRARSSNSPLH
few,TRBV18,TRBJ2-2,ASIPGLSNTGELF
NA,TRBV30,TRBJ2-1,AWSAGPNEQF
NA,TRBV5-1,TRBJ1-4,ASSPMTGAEEKLF
NA,TRBV29-1,TRBJ2-3,SVEGPGGSPLRTDTQY